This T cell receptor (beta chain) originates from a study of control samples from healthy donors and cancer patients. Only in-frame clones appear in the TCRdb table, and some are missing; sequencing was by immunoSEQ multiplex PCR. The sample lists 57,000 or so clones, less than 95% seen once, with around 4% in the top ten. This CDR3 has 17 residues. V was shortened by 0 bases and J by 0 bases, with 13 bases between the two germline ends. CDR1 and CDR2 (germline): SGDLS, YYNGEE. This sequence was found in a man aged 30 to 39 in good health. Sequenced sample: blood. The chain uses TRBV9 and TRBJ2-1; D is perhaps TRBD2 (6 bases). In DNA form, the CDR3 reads TGTGCCAGCAGCGTAGGGGTGGCGGGAAGCTCCTACAATGAGCAGTTCTTC. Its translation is CASSVGVAGSSYNEQFF.